This T cell receptor (beta chain) was found in a study of spatial heterogeneity in lung cancer. Study context: Donation came from 70 or so patients with untreated early-stage non-small cell lung cancer. Detected beta-chain sequences consistently exceeded alpha-chain sequences. Whole-study results and caveats: Circulating ubiquitous expanded tumor TCRs were observed more frequently at resection than at follow-up.

This clonotype has only a few counts. Its specificity is not known. Sample time point: blood at routine non-recurrence follow-up after resection. From tumor, nontumor lung or frozen PBMC, whole RNA was taken unsorted for sequencing. TCRdb used MiXCR to reprocess the 5' RACE reads, holding one entry per CDR3 protein. The data show under 45,000 distinct CDR3 sequences, over 6.5% seen once. Specimen: PBMCs, collected at follow-up. The receptor comes from a male donor with early-stage non-small cell lung cancer.

Here the CDR3 DNA reads TGTGCCAGCAGCTTAGGTCCAGCGGGGGAAATCTACAATGAGCAGTTCTTC. This encodes CASSLGPAGEIYNEQFF. The gene calls are TRBV11-2 and TRBJ2-1; 8 nucleotides line up with TRBD2. Germline assignment: CDR1 SGHAT and CDR2 FQNNGV. This CDR3 is built from 17 residues. With V trimmed by 1 base and J by 3 bases, 8 bases remained unmatched.